The subject of this entry is one TCR beta chain. This sample was included in a study of cytomegalovirus exposure and HLA in healthy donors. The wider study: Genetic ancestry analysis placed about 76% of the approximately 400 donors that were genotyped in the Caucasian-associated cluster.

V gave up 2 bases and J gave up 7 bases, with 8 bases separating them. CDR1 and CDR2 from the germline V gene are SEHNR and FQNEAQ (reference sequence). This CDR3 region has 12 residues. In the PCR, 60 Vbeta and 13 Jbeta primers were used. Sequenced by immunoSEQ multiplex PCR; TCRdb stores in-frame clones only, minus some. This sample has 150,000 to 200,000 clones, with around 80% found just once. What was sequenced was PBMCs. The chain employs TRBV7-9 and TRBJ1-1, with a weak D call TRBD1 (6 bases). This receptor was identified in a man aged 40-49 years in good health and CMV-seronegative. The CDR3 sequence is CASSLQGSEAFF. CDR3 in DNA: TGTGCCAGCAGCTTACAGGGGAGTGAAGCTTTCTTT. Drawing the rest from reference TRBV7-9 and TRBJ1-1, the complete variable domain is DTGVSQNPRHKITKRGQNVTFRCDPISEHNRLYWYRQTLGQGPEFLTYFQNEAQLEKSRLLSDRFSAERPKGSFSTLEIQRTEQGDSAMYLCASSLQGSEAFFGQGTRLTVV.